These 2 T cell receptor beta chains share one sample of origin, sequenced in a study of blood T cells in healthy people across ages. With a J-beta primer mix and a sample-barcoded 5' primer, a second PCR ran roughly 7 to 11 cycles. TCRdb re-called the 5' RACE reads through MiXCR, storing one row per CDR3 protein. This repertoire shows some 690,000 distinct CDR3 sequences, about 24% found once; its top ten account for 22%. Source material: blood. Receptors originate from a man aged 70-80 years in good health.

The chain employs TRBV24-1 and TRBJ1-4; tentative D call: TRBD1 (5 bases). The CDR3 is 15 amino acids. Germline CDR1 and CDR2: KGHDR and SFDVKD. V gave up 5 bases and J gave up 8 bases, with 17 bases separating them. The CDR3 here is CATSALVGLGEKLFF. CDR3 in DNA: TGTGCCACCAGTGCCTTGGTGGGACTCGGGGAAAAACTGTTTTTT.

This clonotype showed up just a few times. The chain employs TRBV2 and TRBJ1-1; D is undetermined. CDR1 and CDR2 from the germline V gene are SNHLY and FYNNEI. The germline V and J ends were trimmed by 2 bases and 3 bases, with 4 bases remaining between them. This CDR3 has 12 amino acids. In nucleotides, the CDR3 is TGTGCCAGCAGTGAATGGCACACTGAAGCTTTCTTT. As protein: CASSEWHTEAFF.